This TCR beta chain was identified in a study of cytomegalovirus exposure and HLA in healthy donors (dated by TCRdb to about 2017). Background on the whole study: An earlier analysis of fewer than 750 of the donors reported about 300 Gb of sequence data and 95 million to 140 million unique TCR beta sequences obtained from about 179 million T cells. About 280 gigabases of sequencing data and around 90 million unique TCR sequences made up an early release that covered approximately 650 HLA-typed donors. Of the roughly 410 genotyped donors, 80% to 90% were placed in the genetic ancestry cluster associated with self-reported Caucasian donors. The study was designed to test whether signatures of past pathogen exposure could be identified by cataloging public T cell receptors. Using immunosequencing, the study profiled T cell repertoires from around 670 subjects and related those repertoires to cytomegalovirus serostatus. A separate validation cohort of more than 100 different subjects was used in addition to the approximately 610-subject first cohort. The study combined high-throughput TCR immunosequencing, statistical association of individual TCRs with disease status, and machine learning to predict cytomegalovirus infection status. A later analysis re-examined previously published TCR beta repertoires from more than 550 donors and added high-resolution HLA genotyping to investigate patterns of TCR occurrence. The later analysis used no new phenotypic data to find candidate immune exposures, relying instead on TCR beta sequences and their occurrence across donors. An earlier analysis of 587 of the donors used high-throughput TCR beta sequencing to judge whether each TCR beta V gene segment behaved as functional or pseudogenic. Donor age, sex, ethnicity and CMV serostatus were compiled together with the repertoire data. A later genetic analysis took genome-wide SNP genotypes for about 60% of the roughly 670 donors and used that subset as a discovery cohort. Every discovery cohort repertoire had been produced on one sequencing platform. HLA typing included class I and class II loci at four-digit resolution. The number of donors typed differed by locus, with roughly 620-630 for A, B, C, DRB1 and DQB1, roughly 520 for DQA1, 606 for DPA1, and 450 to 480 for DPB1. About five DR-DQ haplotypes were treated as single units for association and clustering because of strong linkage in the cohort. Across approximately 400 genotyped donors of the cohort, an average of approximately 240,000 unique TCR beta nucleotide sequences per donor were sequenced, and around 19% of those sequences were non-productive.

Regarding this clone: The antigen it binds to is not known. Base-call qualities are not available, and no considerably larger clone is one nucleotide away.

Receptors were amplified or captured by the immunoSEQ multiplex PCR assay. For the multiplex PCR, a mixture combining 60 forward primers for TCR Vbeta segments and 13 reverse primers for TCR Jbeta segments was used. A multiplex PCR assay on genomic DNA amplified the CDR3 region of rearranged TCR beta genes. The Illumina HiSeq System was used to sequence the amplified TCR beta libraries as 87-base-pair reads. The authors' analysis ran thus. In a later analysis, roughly 80 million unique TCR beta chains were counted across the roughly 670 repertoires, and roughly 10 million of these chains were shared by at least two donors. A nearest-neighbor algorithm error-corrected the raw reads and collapsed the reads into unique sequences, merging closely related sequences to remove PCR and sequencing errors. V, D and J gene segments were assigned by aligning CDR3 sequences to IMGT reference sequences. For a sequence to be retained, a match of at least six nucleotides was required to both a V gene segment and a J gene segment. Rearrangements were classified as productive when the CDR3 lacked stop codons and remained in frame with V and J, and all other rearrangements were classified as non-productive. CDR3 was defined according to IMGT convention as the region running from the second conserved V-encoded cysteine to the conserved J-encoded phenylalanine. The earlier analysis of 587 of the donors excluded sequences that lacked an unambiguous match to a single V gene segment. In an earlier analysis of approximately 500 of the donors, a V segment was called functional when productive rearrangements were above 56.7%, and segregating when the standard deviation between donors exceeded 5%. To diagnose cytomegalovirus status from the catalog of TCR beta chain sequences, a statistical classification framework was built. In a later analysis, TCR nucleotide sequences were compared against IMGT/GENE-DB human TR gene sequences so that V and J genes could be assigned. Using the TCRdist pipeline, a later analysis assigned CDR3 sequences along with most-parsimonious VDJ recombination scenarios. In a later analysis, each TCR beta chain was defined by its CDR3 amino acid sequence together with its V-gene family, and reads without a unique V-gene family were excluded. In a later analysis, a few hundred highly shared, low-generation-probability nucleotide sequences were removed to address suspected cross-contamination and a sequencing artifact. A later analysis calculated a clonal expansion index for each public chain from normalized within-repertoire ranks of inferred template counts. In a later analysis, generation probabilities were computed using a VDJ recombination model fitted to out-of-frame rearrangements, and the results were checked against IGoR. In a later analysis, hypergeometric tests were used to score TCR-TCR, TCR-HLA and TCR-CMV co-occurrence, with a repertoire-size bias correction applied to TCR pairs. In a later analysis, false discovery rates were estimated by permuting HLA or CMV assignments 20 times. In a later analysis, co-occurring TCRs were grouped using DBSCAN, and TCRdist sequence similarity was added for clustering within HLA-allele-positive subsets. Repertoires with fewer than 30,000 or more than 120,000 public chains, plus five repertoires with anomalous nucleotide sharing, were excluded from co-occurrence clustering. Not all clones reach the TCRdb copy of this immuneACCESS table, which keeps in-frame sequences only. Checked studies attribute under half of the gap to unresolved V genes and leave the rest unexplained. That table is the source of V, J and clone size, and D and trimming were worked out from the DNA. This sample holds about 160,000 clones; approximately 80% were observed only once. The ten biggest clones cover approximately 6.7% of the sample.

Via the germline V gene, CDR1 is SGHTA and CDR2 FQGNSA. V gives up 4 bases and J gives up 2 bases, and the segment between their germline ends measures 14 bases. Counted from cysteine to phenylalanine, this CDR3 has 15 amino acids. Just CDR3 DNA is preserved here, 45 bases in frame from base 1. The investigation overall reported the following: The authors suggested that the approach could potentially be extended to other disease states and immunological phenotypes. Correlated functional status among segregating V segments might be attributable to linkage disequilibrium, but an unknown experimental factor could not be ruled out. A group of highly shared sequence variants was considered likely to be a technical artifact of the sequencing pipeline. The study listed 170 or so TCR beta chains as associated with cytomegalovirus. Because counts were too low, 15 or so rarely observed V segments, including chromosome 9 orphons, were excluded from the earlier analysis of roughly 580 of the donors. While some public TCRs were present in many individuals, most TCR sequences turned up only very rarely across donors. The only immune exposure information available for the cohort was CMV serostatus. The 87-base-pair reads could not distinguish some IMGT-functional V segments, including TRBV6-2 and TRBV6-3, so those segments were excluded. In a later analysis, several top co-occurrence clusters were reported to appear linked to parvovirus B19, influenza, CMV and Epstein-Barr virus. Assigning TCR associations to individual alleles was difficult when HLA alleles, especially DR and DQ, strongly co-occurred. Because some donors lacked HLA typing at each locus, the association tests relied only on the typed subset. The cohort was sequenced for TCR beta chains only, and without alpha or paired-chain data the features that could be detected were limited. The classifier was reported to diagnose cytomegalovirus status with high specificity and sensitivity in both the original cohort and the validation cohort. In a later analysis, TCR association rates were found to vary across HLA loci, with the most associated TCRs seen for DRB1 alleles and the fewest for HLA-C alleles. At a false discovery rate of 0.05, a later analysis linked about 17,000 TCR beta sequences to specific HLA alleles. Broadly in line with IMGT annotations, most TCR beta V segments showed up in productive rearrangements about 87% or about 30% of the time in an earlier analysis of about 500 of the donors. In a later analysis, HLA-associated TCR beta chains were found to be more clonally expanded and to have lower generation probabilities than equally common non-associated chains. In a later genetic analysis, a missense DCLRE1C variant was associated with V-gene and J-gene trimming of TCR beta chains, and the association was replicated in an independent cohort. A later genetic analysis reported fewer N-insertions in productive TCRs among donors in an Asian-associated ancestry cluster than the approximately 700-donor mean. The presence/absence analyses assumed that sequencing depth was roughly uniform across donors, and that assumption may not be true. According to a later analysis, most CMV-associated TCR beta chains appeared to be HLA-restricted, and the HLA associations seemed to be driven largely by CMV exposure. A further reported finding was that TCR beta sequences accurately predicted the HLA-A and HLA-B alleles for most subjects in the first cohort. A few of the identified cytomegalovirus-associated TCR beta chains were confirmed in vitro to be specific for cytomegalovirus antigens.

The cohort comprised fewer than 750 healthy bone marrow donors. At the time of sampling, all cohort members were nominally healthy, though unrecorded immune exposures were likely present. The donor was CMV seropositive and was included in the group of 300 or so seropositive cohort members. A peripheral blood sample was collected from each donor, and TCR beta sequencing was performed on peripheral blood mononuclear cells. Genomic DNA was extracted from the blood cell samples with the Qiagen DNeasy Blood Extraction Kit. The TCR sequence derives from a male donor in good health and CMV-seropositive. The chain links TRBV7-2 with TRBJ2-5; too little of a D gene remains to name it. Sequenced: PBMCs. In nucleotide form, the sequence is TGTGCCAGCAGCTCCCGCCATCTACGTCAAGAGACCCAGTACTTC. The encoded protein is CASSSRHLRQETQYF.